What follows is one TCR beta chain and its context. This entry belongs to a study of blood T cell repertoires in COVID-19. The protocol was immunoSEQ multiplex PCR, while the TCRdb copy is restricted to in-frame clones and leaves out a portion. The table has under 350,000 clones, about 89% seen once; the top ten hold about 4.2%. The V end was cut by 8 bases, the J end by 1 base, with 15 bases between. There are 14 residues in the CDR3. The V gene's germline CDR1 is MNHEY and CDR2 SVGEGT. The clonotype comes from a man between 40 and 49 years old with acute or convalescent COVID-19. The specimen sequenced was peripheral blood. The chain is built from TRBV6-2 or TRBV6-3 and TRBJ2-7, with a tentative D call TRBD1 (6 bases). Here the CDR3 DNA reads TGTGCCAGCGGCCACCTGGGGGCTTCCTACGAGCAGTACTTC. This encodes CASGHLGASYEQYF.